Detailed here is one T cell receptor beta chain. What it binds is unknown. The CDR3 goes on 3 residues after the read ends, and that part is filled in from the germline J gene. Cervical HPV DNA detected by MY09/MY11 PCR, typed by dot-blot. The sample originates from a study of T cells in women clearing cervical HPV infection. About the research overall: HLA type could not be excluded as a confounder. Study-level results: CIN3+ cases had significantly higher TCR repertoire richness than controls, but evenness did not differ. Controls had more TRBV6-7 (0.16%) than cases (roughly 0.11%).

CDR3 length equals 11 residues. The germline V gene encodes CDR1 DFQATT and CDR2 SNEGSKA (reference sequence). Trimming took off 6 bases at V and 5 bases at J, with 9 bases between the two ends. Profiled with immunoSEQ multiplex PCR; TCRdb holds only in-frame clones, not every one. This sample's table reports 45,000 to 55,000 clones. The TCR comes from a woman between 18 and 70 years old with a cervical HPV16 infection that either progressed to CIN3+ or cleared (not recorded which). Sequencing was done on a sample of blood buffy coat. This chain uses TRBV20-1 with TRBJ2-3; unclear D gene. This CDR3 reads CSAIAGDTQYF. CDR3 DNA, as far as it was read: TGCAGTGCAATAGCTGGAGATACG.